Presented here are 26 T cell receptor beta chains from one specimen sequenced in a study of blood T cell repertoires in COVID-19. Generated by immunoSEQ multiplex PCR, the TCRdb table keeps only in-frame clones and is missing some. The table shows 150,000 to 200,000 clones, with roughly 90% occurring only once. Sequences were obtained from PBMCs or T cells enriched from blood (not recorded which). These TCRs come from a woman aged 45-65 years who had recovered from COVID-19.

V gene TRBV11-2 combines with J gene TRBJ2-5; TRBD1 agrees at 9 bases. CDR3 length: 14 residues. V dropped 3 bases and J dropped 6; count of bases not matched to a gene: 5. The germline gives CDR1 SGHAT, CDR2 FQNNGV. The CDR3 sequence: CASSFGTGKQTQYF. The CDR3 nucleotides are TGTGCCAGCAGCTTCGGGACAGGGAAACAGACCCAGTACTTC.

The chain combines TRBV18 with TRBJ2-7, with D perhaps matching TRBD1 (5 bases). The germline V gene encodes CDR1 KGHSH and CDR2 LQKENI. V was cut by 3 bases and J by 1 base, with 19 bases left in between. This CDR3 spans 17 amino acids. The chain's CDR3 is CASSPRTSRRLSYEQYF. The CDR3 DNA reads TGTGCCAGCTCACCTCGGACATCCCGGCGGCTTTCCTACGAGCAGTACTTC.

This clone is a singleton in its sample. The chain combines TRBV7-9 with TRBJ2-5; TRBD1 aligns across 10 bases. Germline V gene data show CDR1 as SEHNR and CDR2 as FQNEAQ (reference sequence). This CDR3 is built from 15 residues. Unmatched junction bases numbered 8, after V lost 5 bases and J lost 5 bases. CDR3 bases: TGTGCCAGCAGCATGCGGACAGGGGGTGAGGAGACCCAGTACTTC. Translated: CASSMRTGGEETQYF.

The chain couples TRBV11-3 to TRBJ2-3, with TRBD2 matching 8 bases. Germline V lookup: CDR1 SGHNT, CDR2 YENEEA. V lost 1 base and J lost 5; bases outside the gene matches: 5. The CDR3 is 15 residues long. CDR3 bases: TGTGCCAGCAGCTTAGGCGGGGGGATGAGAGATACGCAGTATTTT. Translating gives CASSLGGGMRDTQYF.

The genes are TRBV19 and TRBJ1-2; D perhaps matches TRBD1 (5 bases). Deletions cut 7 bases from V and 0 bases from J, with 15 bases between. The CDR3 is 15 residues long. In germline, CDR1 is LNHDA, CDR2 SQIVND (reference sequence). CDR3 coding DNA: TGTGCCAGTATTGGAGGGGTTTATTCTAACTATGGCTACACCTTC. Translation gives CASIGGVYSNYGYTF.

The rearrangement links TRBV18 to TRBJ2-3; D gene uncertain. The germline V gene has CDR1 KGHSH and CDR2 LQKENI. The length of the CDR3 is 13 residues. The germline V and J ends were trimmed by 3 bases and 3 bases, with 7 bases remaining between them. This CDR3 is CASSPIATDTQYF. CDR3 nucleotide sequence: TGTGCCAGCTCACCGATAGCAACAGATACGCAGTATTTT.

J is TRBJ1-2 and V is TRBV4-1; TRBD1 is a possible D gene (6 bases). CDR1 is MGHRA and CDR2 is YSYEKL in the germline V gene. The length of the CDR3 is 16 residues. Trimming took off 0 bases at V and 1 base at J, with 12 bases between the two ends. CDR3 protein: CASSQERGARNYGYTF. Written as DNA, the CDR3 is TGCGCCAGCAGCCAAGAGCGGGGGGCCCGTAACTATGGCTACACCTTC.

Written as DNA, the CDR3 is TGTGCCAGCAGCTTAGAGCGTGCACAAGAGACCCAGTACTTC. Protein product: CASSLERAQETQYF. The chain has TRBV11-3 and TRBJ2-5; D call uncertain. The V gene's germline CDR1 is SGHNT and CDR2 YENEEA. CDR3 length: 14 amino acids. The V and J ends lost 0 bases and 2 bases respectively, with 7 bases between them.

The V gene is TRBV5-5, the J gene TRBJ1-5; D not resolved. V was pared by 2 bases and J by 3 bases, with 21 bases between. This CDR3 comprises 18 residues. Germline V gene data show CDR1 as SGHKS and CDR2 as YYEKEE (reference sequence). CDR3 nucleotide sequence: TGTGCCAGCAGCTTCCCCCATATGGCCAATCCACCCAATCAGCCCCAGCATTTT. Its protein is CASSFPHMANPPNQPQHF.

This rearrangement joins TRBV3-1 (or the pseudogene TRBV3-2) to TRBJ2-3; 7 nucleotides agree with TRBD1. CDR3 length: 18 residues. V lost 3 bases to trimming and J lost 0 bases; unmatched junction nucleotides: 12. The V gene's germline CDR1 is LGHDT and CDR2 YNNKEL (reference sequence). Here the CDR3 reads CASSQLDRRAPSTDTQYF. The CDR3, as DNA: TGTGCCAGCAGCCAGCTGGACAGGAGAGCACCTAGCACAGATACGCAGTATTTT.

The genes are TRBV21-1 and TRBJ1-5; the DNA was not used to check the table's D call, TRBD1. TRBV21-1 is termed a pseudogene. This CDR3 has 15 residues. The CDR3 nucleotides read TGTGCCACCAGTCAGGACAGGATTAGCAATCAGCCCCAGCATTTT. This gives the protein CATSQDRISNQPQHF.

The chain couples TRBV5-1 to TRBJ2-1, with D perhaps matching TRBD1 (5 bases). CDR1 and CDR2 (germline): SGHRS, YFSETQ. CDR3 size: 14 residues. V was clipped by 3 bases and J by 3 bases, with 10 bases between them. The CDR3 DNA follows: TGCGCCAGCAGCTCCCGACAGCTCTACAATGAGCAGTTCTTC. This sequence encodes CASSSRQLYNEQFF.

The V gene is TRBV7-2, the J gene TRBJ1-2; the match to TRBD1 covers 8 bases. The CDR3 totals 14 residues. CDR1 SGHTA and CDR2 FQGNSA come from the germline V gene. J was trimmed by 6 bases and V by 1 base; bases with no gene match: 4. The CDR3 coding sequence is TGTGCCAGCAGCTTAGGTTGGACAGGGAATGGCTACACCTTC. It yields the protein CASSLGWTGNGYTF. The whole variable domain, filled in from reference TRBV7-2 and TRBJ1-2, reads GAGVSQSPSNKVTEKGKDVELRCDPISGHTALYWYRQSLGQGLEFLIYFQGNSAPDKSGLPSDRFSAERTGGSVSTLTIQRTQQEDSAVYLCASSLGWTGNGYTFGSGTRLTVV.

The CDR3 DNA reads as TGTGCCAGCACGGACAGAACTAACTATGGCTACACCTTC. Residues: CASTDRTNYGYTF. The chain joins TRBV28 to TRBJ1-2; a weak D match, TRBD1 (6 bases). Trimming left V 7 bases short and J 0 bases short, with 9 bases between. The CDR3 covers 13 residues. CDR1 is MDHEN, CDR2 SYDVKM, per germline.

V usage is TRBV9 and J usage is TRBJ2-7; 8 bases are shared with TRBD2. V gave up 3 bases and J gave up 4 bases; unmatched junction bases: 6. Germline CDR1 is SGDLS and CDR2 is YYNGEE. This CDR3 has 14 residues. The CDR3 bases are TGTGCCAGCAGCGCAGCGGGGGCCGGTTACGAGCAGTACTTC. Encoded protein: CASSAAGAGYEQYF.

The gene calls are TRBV5-5 and TRBJ1-2, with D unclear. The CDR3 extends over 12 amino acids. CDR1 is SGHKS and CDR2 is YYEKEE in the germline V gene (reference sequence). Deletions cut 6 bases from V and 4 bases from J, with 10 bases between. CDR3 sequence reads: CASTPRGYGYTF. Here the CDR3 DNA reads TGTGCCAGCACCCCGCGAGGCTATGGCTACACCTTC.

The rearrangement uses TRBV11-3 and TRBJ2-2; possibly TRBD2 for D (6 bases). There are 15 residues in the CDR3. CDR1 SGHNT and CDR2 YENEEA come from the germline V gene. V was trimmed by 1 base and J by 5 bases, leaving 11 bases between them. The CDR3 is CASSLGGLQTGELFF. The CDR3 DNA is TGTGCCAGCAGCTTAGGGGGACTCCAGACCGGGGAGCTGTTTTTT.

The table lists this clone with a count of one. The V gene is TRBV5-6, the J gene TRBJ1-1; D unresolved. Germline loops: CDR1 SGHDT, CDR2 YYEEEE. This CDR3 is 17 amino acids long. Trimming cost V 1 base and J 8 bases, with 24 bases left between them. CDR3: CASSLFKLPRSSGEAFF. CDR3 DNA: TGTGCCAGCAGCTTGTTTAAATTACCCAGGTCCTCGGGAGAAGCTTTCTTT. The whole variable domain, filled in from reference TRBV5-6 and TRBJ1-1, reads DAGVTQSPTHLIKTRGQQVTLRCSPKSGHDTVSWYQQALGQGPQFIFQYYEEEERQRGNFPDRFSGHQFPNYSSELNVNALLLGDSALYLCASSLFKLPRSSGEAFFGQGTRLTVV.

The J gene is TRBJ1-1, the V gene TRBV7-9; TRBD1 matches at 7 bases. CDR3 length equals 15 residues. V gave up 2 bases and J gave up 0 bases; unmatched junction bases: 3. Germline V gene lookup returns CDR1 SEHNR and CDR2 FQNEAQ (reference sequence). The CDR3 loop reads CASSLQGGMNTEAFF. DNA for the CDR3: TGTGCCAGCAGCTTACAGGGGGGCATGAACACTGAAGCTTTCTTT.

This clone occurred a few times. The chain is built from TRBV18 and TRBJ1-2; no clear D gene. Germline lookup yields CDR1 KGHSH and CDR2 LQKENI. V was shortened by 3 bases and J by 6 bases, with 17 bases between the two germline ends. This CDR3 contains 15 residues. The CDR3: CASSPPRRNRDGYTF. As DNA, the CDR3 is TGTGCCAGCTCACCTCCCCGGAGGAATAGGGATGGCTACACCTTC.

This chain connects TRBV19 to TRBJ1-3, with D perhaps TRBD1 (5 bases). Trimming shortened V by 6 bases and J by 0 bases, and 12 bases separated the two germline ends. Per germline, CDR1 LNHDA and CDR2 SQIVND (reference sequence). This CDR3 is built from 15 residues. Written as DNA, the CDR3 is TGTGCCAGTAGCATCGGACATTACTCTGGAAACACCATATATTTT. Its protein product is CASSIGHYSGNTIYF.

V and J are TRBV7-7 and TRBJ2-1; 12 bases agree with TRBD2. Looked up from germline, CDR1 is SSHAT and CDR2 is FNYEAQ (reference sequence). CDR3 length: 15 residues. The V segment lost 1 base and the J segment 7 bases; nucleotides outside the gene matches: 2. The CDR3 bases are TGTGCCAGCAGCTTAGGGCTAGCGGGGGGGAATGAGCAGTTCTTC. It translates to CASSLGLAGGNEQFF.

This chain uses TRBV7-9 with TRBJ1-5; a possible D gene is TRBD1 (6 bases). CDR1 and CDR2 from the germline V gene are SEHNR and FQNEAQ (reference sequence). The germline V and J ends were trimmed by 5 bases and 2 bases, with 10 bases remaining between them. The CDR3 totals 14 residues. The CDR3 protein is CASSARQGNQPQHF. As DNA, the CDR3 is TGTGCCAGCAGCGCCCGACAGGGCAATCAGCCCCAGCATTTT.

The chain joins TRBV18 to TRBJ1-1; possibly TRBD1 for D (6 bases). The germline V and J ends were trimmed by 4 bases and 5 bases, with 8 bases remaining between them. The CDR3 has 12 residues. Germline lookup yields CDR1 KGHSH and CDR2 LQKENI. The CDR3 reads CASSLQGTEAFF. DNA for the CDR3: TGTGCCAGCTCACTCCAGGGGACTGAAGCTTTCTTT.

The chain joins TRBV16 to TRBJ2-7; tentatively, D is TRBD1 (6 bases). CDR3 length: 12 residues. With 6 bases removed from V and 2 bases from J, the gap between germline ends came to 8 bases. Germline V gives CDR1 KGHSY, CDR2 FQNENV. CDR3 in amino acids: CASRQGPYEQYF. CDR3 in DNA: TGTGCCAGCAGACAGGGTCCCTACGAGCAGTACTTC.

The chain carries TRBV12-3 or TRBV12-4 and TRBJ1-2, with a weak D call TRBD1 (5 bases). The CDR3 is 12 amino acids. V gave up 6 bases and J gave up 2 bases, with 7 bases separating them. The DNA of the CDR3 is TGTGCCAGCAGAAAGGGGAACTATGGCTACACCTTC. It yields the protein CASRKGNYGYTF.